Following are 22 T cell receptor beta chains from one sample sequenced in a study of T cell responses to AZD1222 COVID-19 vaccine. Some clones are missing from TCRdb's copy, which holds only in-frame ones; the method was immunoSEQ multiplex PCR. The sample shows under 170,000 clones, around 90% of them seen only once. The source was peripheral blood, collected 28 days after the second AZD1222 dose. The receptors were gathered from an adult who received the AZD1222 COVID-19 vaccine.

J is TRBJ1-3 and V is TRBV5-1, with 9 bases matching TRBD1. This CDR3 is built from 15 residues. With 1 base clipped from V and 4 bases from J, the junction kept 3 bases outside the gene matches. Germline CDR1 and CDR2: SGHRS and YFSETQ. The CDR3: CASSLRTGGGNTIYF. CDR3 in DNA: TGCGCCAGCAGCTTGAGAACAGGGGGCGGAAACACCATATATTTT.

The gene calls are TRBV24-1 and TRBJ1-2; D possibly corresponds to TRBD1 (5 bases). This CDR3 contains 12 residues. The V end was cut by 4 bases, the J end by 8 bases, with 10 bases between. CDR1 is KGHDR, CDR2 SFDVKD, per germline. The CDR3 sequence: CATSDPTDGYTF. CDR3 coding DNA: TGTGCCACCAGTGACCCGACAGACGGCTACACCTTC.

The V gene is TRBV6-2 or TRBV6-3, the J gene TRBJ2-1; the D gene is possibly TRBD2 (6 bases). CDR3 length equals 13 residues. CDR1 MNHEY and CDR2 SVGEGT come from the germline V gene. The germline V and J ends were trimmed by 5 bases and 14 bases, with 19 bases remaining between them. CDR3 in DNA: TGTGCCAGCAGTGGTCCCGCGGGAAGTGGAGAGTTCTTC. Translating it yields CASSGPAGSGEFF.

This chain links TRBV5-1 with TRBJ2-3; D remains unclear. Germline loops: CDR1 SGHRS, CDR2 YFSETQ. This CDR3 region has 14 residues. Trimming cost V 1 base and J 1 base, with 7 bases left between them. CDR3 sequence reads: CASSLLPGTDTQYF. DNA for the CDR3: TGCGCCAGCAGCTTGCTGCCGGGCACAGATACGCAGTATTTT.

The chain has TRBV11-3 and TRBJ1-2; D gene uncertain. This CDR3 spans 13 amino acids. V lost 4 bases, J lost 3 bases, and 9 bases lay in between. Germline loops: CDR1 SGHNT, CDR2 YENEEA. This chain's CDR3 is CASSSTGHYGYTF. The CDR3 bases are TGTGCCAGCAGCTCGACTGGCCACTATGGCTACACCTTC. Full variable domain (missing parts from reference TRBV11-3 and TRBJ1-2): EAGVVQSPRYKIIEKKQPVAFWCNPISGHNTLYWYLQNLGQGPELLIRYENEEAVDDSQLPKDRFSAERLKGVDSTLKIQPAELGDSAVYLCASSSTGHYGYTFGSGTRLTVV.

V usage is TRBV29-1 and J usage is TRBJ1-2; tentative D call: TRBD1 (6 bases). The CDR3 sequence is 12 residues long. The germline V gene has CDR1 SQVTM and CDR2 ANQGSEA. Trimming removed 8 bases from V and 7 bases from J, with 17 bases in between. In DNA form, the CDR3 reads TGCAGCTCCCGACAGGTCTGGGGTGGCTACACCTTC. This gives the protein CSSRQVWGGYTF.

The V and J genes are TRBV7-2 and TRBJ1-2, with D possibly TRBD1 on 6 matching bases. V gave up 4 bases and J gave up 8 bases, with 17 bases separating them. The CDR3 has 14 residues. Germline values: CDR1 SGHTA, CDR2 FQGNSA. CDR3 coding DNA: TGTGCCAGCAGCTATACTGCAGGGGCCAAAGGCTACACCTTC. Translating gives CASSYTAGAKGYTF.

V gene TRBV4-1 combines with J gene TRBJ2-7, with a weak D call TRBD2 (6 bases). Trimming stripped 0 bases from V and 5 bases from J, with 17 bases between. The CDR3 is 16 amino acids. The germline V gene has CDR1 MGHRA and CDR2 YSYEKL. CDR3: CASSQDRVSGWDEQYF. The CDR3 nucleotides read TGCGCCAGCAGCCAAGATCGAGTTAGCGGTTGGGACGAGCAGTACTTC.

The V and J genes are TRBV5-5 and TRBJ2-2; the D is unclear. Germline loops: CDR1 SGHKS, CDR2 YYEKEE (reference sequence). This CDR3 spans 14 amino acids. Trimming cost V 3 bases and J 3 bases, with 9 bases left between them. Written as DNA, the CDR3 is TGTGCCAGCAGCTGGATAGAGTACACCGGGGAGCTGTTTTTT. Translating gives CASSWIEYTGELFF.

This clone was detected once. The chain has TRBV7-9 and TRBJ2-3; D may be TRBD1 (6 bases). V shed 5 bases and J shed 4 bases, with 19 bases lying between them. CDR3 length: 16 residues. Germline V CDR1 and CDR2: SEHNR, FQNEAQ (reference sequence). The CDR3 loop reads CASSLPRGNNADTQYF. CDR3 coding DNA: TGTGCCAGCAGCCTACCAAGGGGGAATAATGCAGATACGCAGTATTTT.

The V call is TRBV19, the J call TRBJ2-7; D uncertain. CDR3 length equals 17 residues. V lost 0 bases and J 4 bases, leaving 19 bases between the germline ends. Germline V lookup: CDR1 LNHDA, CDR2 SQIVND (reference sequence). The CDR3 loop is CASSIDFRLNQMYEQYF. The CDR3 nucleotides read TGTGCCAGTAGTATAGATTTCAGGCTGAACCAGATGTACGAGCAGTACTTC. The entire variable domain, with the rest obtained from reference TRBV19 and TRBJ2-7, is as follows: DGGITQSPKYLFRKEGQNVTLSCEQNLNHDAMYWYRQDPGQGLRLIYYSQIVNDFQKGDIAEGYSVSREKKESFPLTVTSAQKNPTAFYLCASSIDFRLNQMYEQYFGPGTRLTVT.

The rearrangement joins TRBV30 to TRBJ2-7; the match to TRBD2 covers 8 bases. J lost 4 bases, V lost 2 bases, and 4 bases had no gene match. The CDR3 covers 13 residues. Germline values: CDR1 GTSNPN, CDR2 SVGIG (reference sequence). CDR3 DNA: TGTGCCTGGAGTCCAAAGCGGGAGTACGAGCAGTACTTC. Amino acid sequence: CAWSPKREYEQYF.

Regarding this clone: An end of the junction does not agree with germline; a read error may underlie this. The V gene is TRBV4-1, the J gene TRBJ2-7; 7 bases agree with TRBD2. The CDR3 runs 15 residues. Germline CDR1 is MGHRA and CDR2 is YSYEKL. CDR3 sequence (DNA): TGCGCCAGCAGTCAAGTCGTGGGCGGGGGTTACGAGCAGTACTTC. Translation: CASSQVVGGGYEQYF.

The rearrangement joins TRBV11-2 to TRBJ2-7; unclear D gene. V was clipped by 1 base and J by 6 bases, with 7 bases between them. From germline, CDR1 is SGHAT and CDR2 FQNNGV. The CDR3 has 12 amino acids. The DNA for the CDR3 is TGTGCCAGCAGCTTAGCAAGGGTCGAGCAGTACTTC. Translating it yields CASSLARVEQYF. Looking up the rest from reference TRBV11-2 and TRBJ2-7 gives the full variable domain: EAGVAQSPRYKIIEKRQSVAFWCNPISGHATLYWYQQILGQGPKLLIQFQNNGVVDDSQLPKDRFSAERLKGVDSTLKIQPAKLEDSAVYLCASSLARVEQYFGPGTRLTVT.

The J gene is TRBJ2-7, the V gene TRBV5-1, with D possibly matching TRBD2 (7 bases). The V and J ends lost 0 bases and 4 bases respectively, with 20 bases between them. Germline values: CDR1 SGHRS, CDR2 YFSETQ. The CDR3 runs 17 residues. DNA of the CDR3: TGCGCCAGCAGCTTGGCAGGGGTGGCGGGAGATAGTTACGAGCAGTACTTC. Amino acid sequence: CASSLAGVAGDSYEQYF.

This chain connects TRBV6-1 to TRBJ1-3; no firm D call. The CDR3 extends over 17 amino acids. CDR1 and CDR2 (germline): MNHNS, SASEGT. V was clipped by 1 base and J by 0 bases, with 13 bases between them. The CDR3 DNA follows: TGTGCCAGCAGTGAAGAGGTGGGCGTTTACTCTGGAAACACCATATATTTT. Residues: CASSEEVGVYSGNTIYF.

The chain carries TRBV7-9 and TRBJ2-5; 8 nucleotides match TRBD1. The V segment lost 5 bases and the J segment 5 bases; nucleotides outside the gene matches: 7. Germline CDR1 SEHNR, CDR2 FQNEAQ (reference sequence). The CDR3 is made up of 14 amino acids. CDR3 region: CASSTLTGVETQYF. The CDR3 nucleotides read TGTGCCAGCAGCACGTTGACAGGGGTGGAGACCCAGTACTTC.

This chain uses TRBV6-4 with TRBJ2-1; 11 positions match TRBD2. V dropped 4 bases and J dropped 8; count of bases not matched to a gene: 7. This CDR3 region has 15 residues. CDR1 is MRHNA, CDR2 SNTAGT, per germline. CDR3 DNA: TGTGCCAGCAGTGCAGGGACTAGCGGAACCTATGAGCAGTTCTTC. The encoded protein is CASSAGTSGTYEQFF.

The chain is built from TRBV19 and TRBJ1-5, with 9 bases that match TRBD1. V gave up 5 bases and J gave up 2 bases; unmatched junction bases: 7. Germline V gives CDR1 LNHDA, CDR2 SQIVND (reference sequence). There are 16 residues in the CDR3. Here the CDR3 DNA reads TGTGCCAGTAGTTCCACGGACAGGGGAGGCAATCAGCCCCAGCATTTT. Its protein is CASSSTDRGGNQPQHF.

The rearrangement links TRBV28 to TRBJ2-2, with 7 bases lining up with TRBD1. CDR1 MDHEN and CDR2 SYDVKM come from the germline V gene. With 5 bases clipped from V and 4 bases from J, the junction kept 10 bases outside the gene matches. This CDR3 is built from 16 residues. The CDR3 here is CASSLTTGRVTGELFF. CDR3 in DNA: TGTGCCAGCAGTCTCACGACAGGGCGGGTCACCGGGGAGCTGTTTTTT. Based on the CDR3 plus reference TRBV28 and TRBJ2-2, the full variable domain is DVKVTQSSRYLVKRTGEKVFLECVQDMDHENMFWYRQDPGLGLRLIYFSYDVKMKEKGDIPEGYSVSREKKERFSLILESASTNQTSMYLCASSLTTGRVTGELFFGEGSRLTVL.

The chain combines TRBV7-9 with TRBJ2-7; the D is unclear. Germline CDR1 and CDR2: SEHNR and FQNEAQ (reference sequence). V was clipped by 4 bases and J by 6 bases, with 13 bases between them. The CDR3 loop spans 13 amino acids. As DNA, the CDR3 is TGTGCCAGCAGCTCGCCGAACTGGTCCGAGCAGTACTTC. It specifies CASSSPNWSEQYF.

This clone was seen a single time. The V and J genes are TRBV29-1 and TRBJ1-5; weak D call: TRBD1 (5 bases). Trimming pared 6 bases from V and 2 bases from J, leaving 11 bases between. This CDR3 region has 13 residues. Germline lookup yields CDR1 SQVTM and CDR2 ANQGSEA. The CDR3 DNA is TGCAGCGTGGGGGAGCAGGGCAATCAGCCCCAGCATTTT. Amino acid sequence: CSVGEQGNQPQHF. The full variable domain, with the rest looked up from reference TRBV29-1 and TRBJ1-5, is SAVISQKPSRDICQRGTSLTIQCQVDSQVTMMFWYRQQPGQSLTLIATANQGSEATYESGFVIDKFPISRPNLTFSTLTVSNMSPEDSSIYLCSVGEQGNQPQHFGDGTRLSIL.